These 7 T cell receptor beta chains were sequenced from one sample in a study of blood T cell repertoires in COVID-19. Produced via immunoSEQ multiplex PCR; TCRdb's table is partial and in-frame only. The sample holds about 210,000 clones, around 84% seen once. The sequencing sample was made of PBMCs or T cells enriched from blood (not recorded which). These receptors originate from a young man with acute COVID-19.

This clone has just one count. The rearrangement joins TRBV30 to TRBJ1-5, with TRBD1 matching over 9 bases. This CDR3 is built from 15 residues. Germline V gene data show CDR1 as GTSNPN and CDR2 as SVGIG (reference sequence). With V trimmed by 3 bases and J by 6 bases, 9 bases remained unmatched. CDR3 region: CAWSSGQGFSQPQHF. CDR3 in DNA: TGTGCCTGGAGCTCCGGACAGGGGTTTAGTCAGCCCCAGCATTTT.

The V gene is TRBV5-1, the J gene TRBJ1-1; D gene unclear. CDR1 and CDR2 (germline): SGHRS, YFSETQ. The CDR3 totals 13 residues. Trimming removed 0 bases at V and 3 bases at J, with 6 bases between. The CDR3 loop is CASSLVLDTEAFF. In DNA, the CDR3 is TGCGCCAGCAGCTTGGTCCTCGACACTGAAGCTTTCTTT.

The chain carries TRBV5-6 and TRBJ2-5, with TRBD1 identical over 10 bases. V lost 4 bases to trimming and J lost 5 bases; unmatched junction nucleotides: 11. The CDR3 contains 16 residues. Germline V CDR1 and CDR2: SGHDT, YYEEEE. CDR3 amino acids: CASSILTGQGRETQYF. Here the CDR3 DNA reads TGTGCCAGCAGCATTCTGACGGGACAGGGGAGGGAGACCCAGTACTTC.

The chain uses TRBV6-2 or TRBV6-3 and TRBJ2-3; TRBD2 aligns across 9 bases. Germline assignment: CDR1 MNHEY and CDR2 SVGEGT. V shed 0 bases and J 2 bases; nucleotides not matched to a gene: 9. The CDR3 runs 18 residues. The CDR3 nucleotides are TGTGCCAGCAGTTACTCGAGAGCGGGGGGTCTTATCACAGATACGCAGTATTTT. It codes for CASSYSRAGGLITDTQYF.

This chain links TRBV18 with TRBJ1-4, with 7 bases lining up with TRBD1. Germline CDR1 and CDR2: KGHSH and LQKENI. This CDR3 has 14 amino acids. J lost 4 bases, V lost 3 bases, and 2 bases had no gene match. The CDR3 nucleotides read TGTGCCAGCTCACCCGGGACAGATAATGAAAAACTGTTTTTT. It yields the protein CASSPGTDNEKLFF.

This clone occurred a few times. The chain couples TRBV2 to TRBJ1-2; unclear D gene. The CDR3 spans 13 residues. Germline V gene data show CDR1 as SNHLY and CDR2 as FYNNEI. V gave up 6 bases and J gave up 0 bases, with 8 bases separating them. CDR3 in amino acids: CASRGGPNYGYTF. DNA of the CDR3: TGTGCCAGCAGGGGAGGTCCTAACTATGGCTACACCTTC.

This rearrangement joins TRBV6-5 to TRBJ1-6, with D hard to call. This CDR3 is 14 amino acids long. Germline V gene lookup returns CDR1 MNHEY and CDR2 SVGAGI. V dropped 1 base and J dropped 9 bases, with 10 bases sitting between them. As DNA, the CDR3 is TGTGCCAGCAGTTACTTCGGAAGAGGTTCACCCCTCCACTTT. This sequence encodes CASSYFGRGSPLHF.